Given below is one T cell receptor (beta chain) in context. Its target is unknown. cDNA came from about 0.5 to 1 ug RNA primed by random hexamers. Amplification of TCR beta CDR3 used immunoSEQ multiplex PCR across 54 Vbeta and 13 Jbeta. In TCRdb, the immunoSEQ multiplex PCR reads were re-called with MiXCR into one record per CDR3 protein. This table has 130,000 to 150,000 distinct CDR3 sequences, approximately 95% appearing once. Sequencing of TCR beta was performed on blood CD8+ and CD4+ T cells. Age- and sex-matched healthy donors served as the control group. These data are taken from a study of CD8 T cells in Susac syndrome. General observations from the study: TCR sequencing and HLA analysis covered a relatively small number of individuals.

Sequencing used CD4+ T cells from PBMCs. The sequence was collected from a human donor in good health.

The CDR3 sequence: CASSLGGGAETQYF. The CDR3 DNA reads as TGTGCCAGCAGCTTAGGCGGGGGAGCAGAGACCCAGTACTTC. The chain couples TRBV7-9 to TRBJ2-5; 7 bases are shared with TRBD2. The V segment lost 1 base and the J segment 4 bases; nucleotides outside the gene matches: 3. Per germline, CDR1 SEHNR and CDR2 FQNEAQ (reference sequence). There are 14 residues in the CDR3.